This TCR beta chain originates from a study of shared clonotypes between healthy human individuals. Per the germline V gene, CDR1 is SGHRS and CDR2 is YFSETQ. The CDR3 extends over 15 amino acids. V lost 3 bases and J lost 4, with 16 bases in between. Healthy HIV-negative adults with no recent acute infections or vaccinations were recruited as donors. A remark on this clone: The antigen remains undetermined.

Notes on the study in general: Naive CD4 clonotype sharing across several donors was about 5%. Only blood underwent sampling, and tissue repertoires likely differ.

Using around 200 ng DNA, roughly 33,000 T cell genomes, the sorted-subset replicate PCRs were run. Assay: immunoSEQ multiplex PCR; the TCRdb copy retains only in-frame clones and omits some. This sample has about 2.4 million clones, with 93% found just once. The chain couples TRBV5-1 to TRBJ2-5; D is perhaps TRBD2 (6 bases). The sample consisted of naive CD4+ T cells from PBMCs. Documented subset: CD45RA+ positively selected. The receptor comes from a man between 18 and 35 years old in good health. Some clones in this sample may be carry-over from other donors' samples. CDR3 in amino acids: CASSYPGLGGETQYF. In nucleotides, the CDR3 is TGCGCCAGCAGCTACCCAGGGTTGGGGGGAGAGACCCAGTACTTC.